This T cell receptor (beta chain) originates from a study of OX40 agonist ivuxolimab in advanced cancers. For the study at large: The study treated patients with ivuxolimab, an agonistic anti-OX40 (CD134) antibody. Patients were approximately 80% male with ages roughly 23 to 90, mean 60. Study-wide points: Clonal expansion among partial responders at 0.1-3.0 mg/kg ranked near the lowest. Averaging showed that CD8+ T cells had more expanded clones than CD4+ did.

This clone was seen only once. Antigen specificity is unknown. Sequenced by immunoSEQ multiplex PCR; TCRdb stores in-frame clones only, minus some. Here the sample spans about 60,000 clones, more than 70% being singletons. CDR1 is MDHEN and CDR2 is SYDVKM in the germline V gene. The J segment lost 4 bases and the V segment lost 6 bases, leaving 5 bases of the junction unmatched. The CDR3 consists of 15 residues. The chain is built from TRBV28 and TRBJ2-7; 14 nucleotides align to TRBD2. This sample comprised CD4+ or CD8+ T cells sorted from blood, obtained in a trial of the OX40 agonist ivuxolimab. The clonotype was recovered from an adult with an advanced solid tumor such as melanoma, head and neck, liver or kidney cancer. Here the CDR3 DNA reads TGTGCCAGCAGGCAGACTAGCGGGAGGGGATACGAGCAGTACTTC. Translation gives CASRQTSGRGYEQYF.